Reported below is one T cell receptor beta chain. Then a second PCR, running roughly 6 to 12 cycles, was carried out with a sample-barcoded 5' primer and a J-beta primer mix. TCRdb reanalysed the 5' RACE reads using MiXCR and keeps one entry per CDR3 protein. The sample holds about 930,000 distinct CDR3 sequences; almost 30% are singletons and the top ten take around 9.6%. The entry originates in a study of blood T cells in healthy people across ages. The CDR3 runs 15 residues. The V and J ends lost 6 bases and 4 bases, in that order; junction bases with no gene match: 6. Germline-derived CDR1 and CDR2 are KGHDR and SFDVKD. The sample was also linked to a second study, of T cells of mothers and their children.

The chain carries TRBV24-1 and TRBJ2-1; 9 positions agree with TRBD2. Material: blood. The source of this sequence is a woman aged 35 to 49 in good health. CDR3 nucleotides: TGTGCCACCAGTCGCCTAGCGGGGACTTACAATGAGCAGTTCTTC. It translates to CATSRLAGTYNEQFF.